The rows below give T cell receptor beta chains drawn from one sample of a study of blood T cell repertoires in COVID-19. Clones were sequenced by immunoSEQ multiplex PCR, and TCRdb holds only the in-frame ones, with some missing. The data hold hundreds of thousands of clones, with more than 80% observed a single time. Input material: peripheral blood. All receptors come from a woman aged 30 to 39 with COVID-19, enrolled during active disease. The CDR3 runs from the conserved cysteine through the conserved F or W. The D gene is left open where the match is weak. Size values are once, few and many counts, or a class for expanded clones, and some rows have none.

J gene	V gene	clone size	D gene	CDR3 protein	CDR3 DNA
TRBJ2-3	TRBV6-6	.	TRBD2	CASSPLSPAGGATDTQYF	TGTGCCAGCAGTCCCCTATCGCCTGCGGGAGGGGCTACAGATACGCAGTATTTT
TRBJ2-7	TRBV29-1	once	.	CSAGGSPGTASYEQYF	TGCAGCGCCGGAGGGTCCCCCGGGACAGCATCCTACGAGCAGTACTTC
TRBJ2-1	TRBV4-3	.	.	CASSQPGAYNEQFF	TGCGCCAGCAGCCAACCCGGGGCCTACAATGAGCAGTTCTTC
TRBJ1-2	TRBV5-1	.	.	CASSLSQGIHGYTF	TGCGCCAGCAGCTTGTCCCAGGGTATCCATGGCTACACCTTC
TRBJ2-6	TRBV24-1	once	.	CATSDNPSFSGANVLTF	TGTGCCACCTCGGACAATCCCTCTTTCTCTGGGGCCAACGTCCTGACTTTC
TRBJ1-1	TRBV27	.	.	CASSLLLVGAKAFF	TGTGCCAGCAGTTTATTGCTCGTAGGGGCCAAAGCTTTCTTT
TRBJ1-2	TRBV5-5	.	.	CASSPDTNYGYTF	TGTGCCAGCAGCCCTGACACGAACTATGGCTACACCTTC
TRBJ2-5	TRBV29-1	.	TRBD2	CSVEDYGGRAEETQYF	TGCAGCGTTGAAGATTACGGCGGGAGGGCCGAAGAGACCCAGTACTTC
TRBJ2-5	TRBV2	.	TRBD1	CASSPDRDNGYF	TGTGCCAGCAGCCCCGACAGGGACAACGGGTACTTC
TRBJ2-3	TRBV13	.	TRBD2	CASSSLQREGEDTQYF	TGTGCCAGCAGCTCCCTTCAGCGGGAGGGGGAAGATACGCAGTATTTT
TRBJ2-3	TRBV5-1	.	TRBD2	CASSSPGGGGTDTQYF	TGCGCCAGCAGCTCCCCGGGCGGGGGGGGCACAGATACGCAGTATTTT
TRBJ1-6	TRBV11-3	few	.	CASSLMAAYNSPLHF	TGTGCCAGCAGCTTAATGGCAGCCTATAATTCACCCCTCCACTTT
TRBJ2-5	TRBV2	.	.	CASTEGWNGRETQYF	TGTGCCAGCACAGAGGGATGGAACGGTCGAGAGACCCAGTACTTC
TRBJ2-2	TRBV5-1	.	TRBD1	CASSLLSGTGVVELFF	TGCGCCAGCAGCTTACTCTCCGGGACAGGGGTAGTGGAGCTGTTTTTT
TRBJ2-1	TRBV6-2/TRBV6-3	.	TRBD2	CASSSGAGANEQFF	TGTGCCAGCAGCTCGGGAGCGGGAGCCAATGAGCAGTTCTTC
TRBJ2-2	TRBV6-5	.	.	CASTGTSNTGELFF	TGTGCCAGCACTGGGACAAGTAACACCGGGGAGCTGTTTTTT
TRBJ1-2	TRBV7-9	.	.	CASSFSSNYGYTF	TGTGCCAGCAGCTTCTCTTCCAACTATGGCTACACCTTC
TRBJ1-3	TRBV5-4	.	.	CASSEEPYSGNTIYF	TGTGCCAGCAGCGAAGAGCCTTACTCTGGAAACACCATATATTTT
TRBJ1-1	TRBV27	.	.	CASSSPSAGNTEAFF	TGTGCCAGCAGTTCCCCCAGCGCGGGAAACACTGAAGCTTTCTTT
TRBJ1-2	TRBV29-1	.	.	CSVEDYKAGAGGYTF	TGCAGCGTTGAAGACTATAAGGCAGGGGCTGGAGGCTACACCTTC
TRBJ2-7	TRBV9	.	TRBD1	CASSVRQGTANEQYF	TGTGCCAGCAGCGTTCGACAGGGGACAGCCAACGAGCAGTACTTC
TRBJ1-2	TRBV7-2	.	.	CASSPVLSNYGYTF	TGTGCCAGCAGCCCCGTATTGAGTAACTATGGCTACACCTTC
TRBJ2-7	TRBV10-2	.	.	CASSEFGDFNF	TGCGCCAGCAGTGAATTCGGAGACTTCAACTTC
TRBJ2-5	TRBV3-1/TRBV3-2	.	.	CASSQWAQETQYF	TGTGCCAGCAGCCAATGGGCCCAAGAGACCCAGTACTTC
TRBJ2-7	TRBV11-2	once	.	CASRYGQGDVQYF	TGTGCCAGCAGATACGGACAAGGGGATGTGCAGTACTTC
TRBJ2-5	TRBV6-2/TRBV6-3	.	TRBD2	CASSYVTSGKETQYF	TGTGCCAGCAGTTACGTGACTAGCGGGAAAGAGACCCAGTACTTC
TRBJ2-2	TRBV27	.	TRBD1	CASSPRTGSVSNTGELFF	TGTGCCAGCAGTCCTCGGACAGGAAGCGTTTCGAACACCGGGGAGCTGTTTTTT
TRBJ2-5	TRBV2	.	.	CASGPVKETQYF	TGTGCCAGCGGTCCGGTAAAAGAGACCCAGTACTTC